This T cell receptor beta chain was sequenced in a study of T-cell reconstitution after alpha-beta-depleted transplantation in children. The CDR3 consists of 11 residues. Trimming removed 1 base at V and 7 bases at J, with 4 bases between. CDR1 and CDR2 (germline): SGHTA, FQGNSA. Researchers prepared the TCRbeta library using unique molecular identifiers, the study reports. Using its own MiXCR run on the PCR reads, TCRdb lists one record per CDR3 protein. This sample has about 610,000 distinct CDR3 sequences, with 25% to 30% found just once. Findings and limits, study-wide: Counts and diversity of T cells one year after transplant came mostly from newly produced T cells. In patients about two months after transplant, alpha-beta T cells reportedly arose from several hundred expanded graft clones. For some patients, TCRbeta diversity was high at day 60 because of recipient T cells and thymic progenitors that survived.

Points on this clonotype: Its specificity is not known.

This TCR was recovered from a boy under two years old with Wiskott-Aldrich syndrome, due to receive a stem cell transplant. The sample consisted of PBMCs, taken before TCRalphabeta/CD19-depleted stem cell transplant. V is TRBV7-2 and J is TRBJ1-2; no clear D. CDR3 sequence reads: CASSLVRGYTF. Here the CDR3 DNA reads TGTGCCAGCAGCTTAGTTCGTGGCTACACCTTC.